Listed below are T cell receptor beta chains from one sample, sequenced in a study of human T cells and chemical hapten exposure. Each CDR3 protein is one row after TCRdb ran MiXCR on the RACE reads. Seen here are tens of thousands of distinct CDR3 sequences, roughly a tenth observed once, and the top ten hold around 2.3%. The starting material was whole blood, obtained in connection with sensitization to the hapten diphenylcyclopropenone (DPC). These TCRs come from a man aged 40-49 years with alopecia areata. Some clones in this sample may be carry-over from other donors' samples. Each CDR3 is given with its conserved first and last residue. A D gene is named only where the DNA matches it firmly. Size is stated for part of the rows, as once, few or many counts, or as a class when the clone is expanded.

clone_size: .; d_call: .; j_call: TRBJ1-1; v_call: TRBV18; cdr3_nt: TGTGCCAGCTCACCACCGCCCGCACAGGGCACTGAAGCTTTCTTT; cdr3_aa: CASSPPPAQGTEAFF
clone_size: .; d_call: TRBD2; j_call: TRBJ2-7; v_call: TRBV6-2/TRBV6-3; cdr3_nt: TGTGCCAGCAGTTACCAACTAGCGGCGTACGAGCAGTACTTC; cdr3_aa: CASSYQLAAYEQYF
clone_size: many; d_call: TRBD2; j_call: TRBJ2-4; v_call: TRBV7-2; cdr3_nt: TGTGCCAGCAGCCGTCCCGGGACTAGGGGGACCAAAAACATTCAGTACTTC; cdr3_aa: CASSRPGTRGTKNIQYF
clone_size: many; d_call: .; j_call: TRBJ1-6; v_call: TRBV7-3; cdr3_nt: TGTGCCAGCAGCTACCAGGGGAGCAATTCACCCCTCCACTTT; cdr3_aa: CASSYQGSNSPLHF
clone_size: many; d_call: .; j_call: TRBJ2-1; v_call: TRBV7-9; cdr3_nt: TGTGCCAGCAGCTTAAGGGTCGATGAGCAGTTCTTC; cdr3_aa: CASSLRVDEQFF
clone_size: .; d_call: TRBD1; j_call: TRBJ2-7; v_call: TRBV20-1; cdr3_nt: TGCAGTGCCCCGGGACAGATCTACGAGCAGTACTTC; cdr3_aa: CSAPGQIYEQYF
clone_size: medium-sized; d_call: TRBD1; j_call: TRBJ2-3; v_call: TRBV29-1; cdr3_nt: TGCAGCGTTGAGGACACAGGGGAGTATCAAGATACGCAGTATTTT; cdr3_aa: CSVEDTGEYQDTQYF
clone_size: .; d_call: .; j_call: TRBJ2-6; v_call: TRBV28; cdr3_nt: TGTGCCAGCAAGGGGGGAAGCTCTGGGGCCAACGTCCTGACTTTC; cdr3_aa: CASKGGSSGANVLTF
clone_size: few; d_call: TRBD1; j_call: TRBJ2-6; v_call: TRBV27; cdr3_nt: TGTGCCAGCAACCCTCAGGGGGCGGCTGGGGCCAACGTCCTGACTTTC; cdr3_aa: CASNPQGAAGANVLTF
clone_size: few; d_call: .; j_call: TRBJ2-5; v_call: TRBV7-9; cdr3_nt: TGTGCCAGCAGCCCGGGGCGGGAGACCCAGTACTTC; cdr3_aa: CASSPGRETQYF
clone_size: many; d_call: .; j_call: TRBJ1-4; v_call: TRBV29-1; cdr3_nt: TGCAGCGTTAACACAGGGTTGAATGAAAAACTGTTTTTT; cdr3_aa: CSVNTGLNEKLFF
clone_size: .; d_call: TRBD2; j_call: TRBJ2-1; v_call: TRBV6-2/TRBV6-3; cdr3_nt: TGTGCCAGCACCCAACTCCTAGCGGGAGCGGGTAATGAGCAGTTCTTC; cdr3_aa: CASTQLLAGAGNEQFF
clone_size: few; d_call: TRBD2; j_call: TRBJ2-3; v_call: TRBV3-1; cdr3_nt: TGTGCCAGCAGCCAAGAGGTGGGACTAGCGGGAGCAGATACGCAGTATTTT; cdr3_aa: CASSQEVGLAGADTQYF
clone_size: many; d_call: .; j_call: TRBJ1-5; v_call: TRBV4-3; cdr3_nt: TGCGCCAGCAGCCAGGGGGACGCTCAGCCCCAGCATTTT; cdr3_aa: CASSQGDAQPQHF
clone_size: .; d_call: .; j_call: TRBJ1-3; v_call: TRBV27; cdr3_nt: TGTGCCAGCAGTTTCAAAGGGGTCTATGGAAACACCATATATTTT; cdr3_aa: CASSFKGVYGNTIYF
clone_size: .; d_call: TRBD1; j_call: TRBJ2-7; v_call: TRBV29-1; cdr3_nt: TGCAGCGCTGGGACAGGGAGGTACGAGCAGTACTTC; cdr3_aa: CSAGTGRYEQYF
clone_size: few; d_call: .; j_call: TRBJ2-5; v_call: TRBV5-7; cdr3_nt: TGTGCCAGCAGCTTGCTAGCAGACCAAGAGACCCAGTACTTC; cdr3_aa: CASSLLADQETQYF
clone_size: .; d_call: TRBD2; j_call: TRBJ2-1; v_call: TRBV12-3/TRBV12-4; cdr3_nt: TGTGCCAGCAGTCCGGGACTAGCGGGAGTCGGTGAGCAGTTCTTC; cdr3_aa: CASSPGLAGVGEQFF
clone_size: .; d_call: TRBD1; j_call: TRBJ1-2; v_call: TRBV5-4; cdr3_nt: TGTGCCAGCAGCTTGGAAGGACAGGGCCGTGGCTACACCTTC; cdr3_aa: CASSLEGQGRGYTF
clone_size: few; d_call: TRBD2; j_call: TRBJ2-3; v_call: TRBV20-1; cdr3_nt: TGCAGTTGCGGGAGGTTCGGGGGTACAGATACGCAGTATTTT; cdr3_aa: CSCGRFGGTDTQYF
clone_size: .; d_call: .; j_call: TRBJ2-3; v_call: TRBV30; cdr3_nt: TGTGCCTGGAGTATAGGACTGGATAGCACAGATACGCAGTATTTT; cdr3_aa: CAWSIGLDSTDTQYF
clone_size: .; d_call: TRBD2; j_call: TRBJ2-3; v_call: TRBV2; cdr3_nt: TGTGCCAGCAGTGAGGCGACGACTAGCTTGAGCACAGATACGCAGTATTTT; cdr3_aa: CASSEATTSLSTDTQYF
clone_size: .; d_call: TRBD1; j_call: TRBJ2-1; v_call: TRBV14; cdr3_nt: TGTGCCAGCAGCGTACCCGGGACAGGGGGTAATGAGCAGTTCTTC; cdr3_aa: CASSVPGTGGNEQFF
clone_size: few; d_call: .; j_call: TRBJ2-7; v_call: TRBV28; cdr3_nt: TGTGCCAGCAAAGCAGGCTTCCCCTACGAGCAGTACTTC; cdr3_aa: CASKAGFPYEQYF
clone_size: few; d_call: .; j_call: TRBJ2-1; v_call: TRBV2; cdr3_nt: TGTGCCAGCAGTGCTAGCGTTTACAATGAGCAGTTCTTC; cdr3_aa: CASSASVYNEQFF
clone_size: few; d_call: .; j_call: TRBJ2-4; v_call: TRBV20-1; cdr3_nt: TGCAGTGCTAGTTCCAGGATGGGGTGGCAGTACTTC; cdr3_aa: CSASSRMGWQYF
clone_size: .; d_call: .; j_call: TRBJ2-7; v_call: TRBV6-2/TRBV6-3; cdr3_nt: TGTGCCAGCAGTTACACGCGGGGAAGCTCCTACGAGCAGTACTTC; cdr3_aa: CASSYTRGSSYEQYF
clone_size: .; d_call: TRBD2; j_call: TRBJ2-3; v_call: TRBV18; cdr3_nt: TGTGCCAGCTCACCTAAACTAGCGGGAGCCCCAGATACGCAGTATTTT; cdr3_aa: CASSPKLAGAPDTQYF
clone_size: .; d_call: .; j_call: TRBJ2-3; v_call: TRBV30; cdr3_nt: TGTGCCTGGAGTACCACGGGCCGTCTGGCCTCGGATACGCAGTATTTT; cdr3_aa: CAWSTTGRLASDTQYF
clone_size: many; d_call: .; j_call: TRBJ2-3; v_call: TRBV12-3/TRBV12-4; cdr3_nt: TGTGCCAGCAGTCGTTTAGGGGGAGTTGGCACAGATACGCAGTATTTT; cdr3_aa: CASSRLGGVGTDTQYF
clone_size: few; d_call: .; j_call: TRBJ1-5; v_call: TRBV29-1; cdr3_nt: TGCAGCGTTGCTCGGGGGGGGGATCAGCCCCAGCATTTT; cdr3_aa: CSVARGGDQPQHF
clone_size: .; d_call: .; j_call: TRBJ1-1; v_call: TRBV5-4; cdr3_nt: TGTGCCAGCAGCGCTGGGGGGCGGAACGGCTCTGAAGCTTTCTTT; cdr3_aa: CASSAGGRNGSEAFF
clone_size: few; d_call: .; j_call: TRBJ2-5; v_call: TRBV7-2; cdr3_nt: TGTGCCAGCAGCCTGCAGTACTTC; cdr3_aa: CASSLQYF
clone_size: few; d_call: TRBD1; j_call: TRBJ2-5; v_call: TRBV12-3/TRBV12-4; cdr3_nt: TGTGCCAGCAGTTTAGACAGGGGCCGAGAGACCCAGTACTTC; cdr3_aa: CASSLDRGRETQYF
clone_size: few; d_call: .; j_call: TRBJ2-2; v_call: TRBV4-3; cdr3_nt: TGCGCCAGCAGCCAAGAGGGAGGACACACCGGGGAGCTGTTTTTT; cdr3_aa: CASSQEGGHTGELFF
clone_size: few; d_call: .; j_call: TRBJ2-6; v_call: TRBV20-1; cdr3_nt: TGCAGTGCTAGAGTAGAGTCTGGGGCCAACGTCCTGACTTTC; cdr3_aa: CSARVESGANVLTF
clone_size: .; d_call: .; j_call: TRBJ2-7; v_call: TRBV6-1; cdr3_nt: TGTGCCAGCCGGGCGGTGACCTACGAGCAGTACTTC; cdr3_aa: CASRAVTYEQYF
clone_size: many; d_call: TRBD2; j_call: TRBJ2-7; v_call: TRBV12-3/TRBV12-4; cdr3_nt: TGTGCCAGCAGTGAAGCGGGAGGACTCGTTTACGAGCAGTACTTC; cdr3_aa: CASSEAGGLVYEQYF
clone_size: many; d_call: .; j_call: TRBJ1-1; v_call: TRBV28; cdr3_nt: TGTGCCAGCAGTTTGATCTGGTACACTGAAGCTTTCTTT; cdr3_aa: CASSLIWYTEAFF
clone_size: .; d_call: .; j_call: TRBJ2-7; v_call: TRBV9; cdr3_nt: TGTGCCAGCAGCACAGAGGCCCACTCCAGTGAGCAGTACTTC; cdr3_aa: CASSTEAHSSEQYF
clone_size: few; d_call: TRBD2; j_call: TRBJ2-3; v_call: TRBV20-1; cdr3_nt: TGCAGTGCTAGGCCCCCGGGACTAGCGGGCACAGATACGCAGTATTTT; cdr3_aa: CSARPPGLAGTDTQYF
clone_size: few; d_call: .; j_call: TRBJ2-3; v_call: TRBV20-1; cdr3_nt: TGCAGCCAAACCGGCACAGATACGCAGTATTTT; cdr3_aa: CSQTGTDTQYF
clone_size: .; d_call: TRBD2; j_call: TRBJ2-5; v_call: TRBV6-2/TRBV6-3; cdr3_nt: TGTGCCAGCAGTAGGACGACTAGCGGACAAGAGACCCAGTACTTC; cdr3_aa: CASSRTTSGQETQYF
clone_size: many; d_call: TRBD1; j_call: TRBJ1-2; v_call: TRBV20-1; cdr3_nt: TGCAGTGCTAGAGATCGTCCGGGACAGGGGGCAGTTGGCTACACCTTC; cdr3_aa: CSARDRPGQGAVGYTF
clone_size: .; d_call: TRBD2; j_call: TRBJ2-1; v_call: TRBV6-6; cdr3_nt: TGTGCCAGCAGCCGACCGCTAGCGGGCAACTACAATGAGCAGTTCTTC; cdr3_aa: CASSRPLAGNYNEQFF
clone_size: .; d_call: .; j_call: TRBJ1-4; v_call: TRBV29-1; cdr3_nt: TGCAGCGCTGAGGGTCCCGGGGTTGGGGAAAAACTGTTTTTT; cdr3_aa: CSAEGPGVGEKLFF
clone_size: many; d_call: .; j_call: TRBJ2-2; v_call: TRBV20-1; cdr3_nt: TGCAGTGCTAAGCGCCCATTAAACACCGGGGAGCTGTTTTTT; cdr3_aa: CSAKRPLNTGELFF
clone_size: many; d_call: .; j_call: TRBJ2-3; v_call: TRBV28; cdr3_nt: TGTGCCAGCAGTTTTTCCGACCGGGTCATTAACGAGTTTCTCGACACAGATACGCAGTATTTT; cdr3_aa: CASSFSDRVINEFLDTDTQYF
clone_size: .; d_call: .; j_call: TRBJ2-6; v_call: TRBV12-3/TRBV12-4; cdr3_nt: TGTGCCAGCAGTTATGGGACCAGGAACTCTGGGGCCAACGTCCTGACTTTC; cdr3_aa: CASSYGTRNSGANVLTF
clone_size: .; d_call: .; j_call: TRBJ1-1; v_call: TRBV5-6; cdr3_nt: TGTGCCAGCAGCCCGGCGGGGGCGTCTGAAGCTTTCTTT; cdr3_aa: CASSPAGASEAFF
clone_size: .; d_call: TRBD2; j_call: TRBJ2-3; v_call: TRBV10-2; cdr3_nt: TGCGCCAGCAGGCGGGAGTTAGATACGCAGTATTTT; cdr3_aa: CASRRELDTQYF
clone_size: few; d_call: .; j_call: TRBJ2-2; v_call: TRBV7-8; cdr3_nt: TGTGCCAGCAGACTCGGACTTTCCAACACCGGGGAGCTGTTTTTT; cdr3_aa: CASRLGLSNTGELFF
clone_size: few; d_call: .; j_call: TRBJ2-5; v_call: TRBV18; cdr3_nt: TGTGCCAGCTCACCACGCCAAGAGACCCAGTACTTC; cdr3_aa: CASSPRQETQYF
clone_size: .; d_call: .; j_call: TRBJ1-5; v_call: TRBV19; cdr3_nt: TGTGCCAGTAGTATGCCTTTCTTAGGCAATCAGCCCCAGCATTTT; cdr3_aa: CASSMPFLGNQPQHF
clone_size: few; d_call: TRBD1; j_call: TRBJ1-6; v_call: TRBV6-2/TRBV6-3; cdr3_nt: TGTGCCAGCAGTTACTCGATTGCGGACAGGGATAATTCACCCCTCCACTTT; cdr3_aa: CASSYSIADRDNSPLHF